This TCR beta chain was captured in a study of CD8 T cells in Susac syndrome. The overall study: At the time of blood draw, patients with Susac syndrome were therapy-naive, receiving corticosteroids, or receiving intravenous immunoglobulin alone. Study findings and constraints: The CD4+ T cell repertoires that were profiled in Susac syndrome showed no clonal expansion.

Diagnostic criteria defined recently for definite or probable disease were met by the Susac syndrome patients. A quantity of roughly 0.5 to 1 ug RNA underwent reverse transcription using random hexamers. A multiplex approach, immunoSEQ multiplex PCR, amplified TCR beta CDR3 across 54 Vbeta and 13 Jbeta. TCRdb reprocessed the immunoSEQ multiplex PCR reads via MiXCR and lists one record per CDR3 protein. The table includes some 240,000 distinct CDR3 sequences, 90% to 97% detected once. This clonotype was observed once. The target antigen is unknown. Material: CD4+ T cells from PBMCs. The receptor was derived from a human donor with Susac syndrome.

The CDR3 sequence is CAWTKTDTGELFF. The CDR3 DNA sequence: TGTGCCTGGACCAAAACGGACACCGGGGAGCTGTTTTTT. The chain has TRBV30 and TRBJ2-2, with unresolved D. CDR3 size: 13 residues. Germline V gene sequence: CDR1 GTSNPN, CDR2 SVGIG (reference sequence). V was cut by 4 bases and J by 3 bases, with 9 bases left in between.